A single sample gave rise to the 17 T cell receptor beta chains below, sequenced in a study of blood T cell repertoires in COVID-19. Clones were read by immunoSEQ multiplex PCR, and TCRdb kept only the in-frame ones, dropping some. This table has 110,000 or so clones, about 83% appearing once. The sequenced material came from peripheral blood. Receptors were obtained from a man aged 60 to 75 with acute or convalescent COVID-19.

The rearrangement uses TRBV27 and TRBJ2-2; 8 nucleotides match TRBD1. The CDR3 runs 13 residues. Germline loops: CDR1 MNHEY, CDR2 SMNVEV (reference sequence). Unmatched junction bases numbered 3, after V lost 6 bases and J lost 6 bases. CDR3 loop: CASRNRGAGELFF. DNA for the CDR3: TGTGCCAGCAGAAACAGGGGGGCCGGGGAGCTGTTTTTT.

The chain recombines TRBV29-1 with TRBJ1-1, with 7 bases that match TRBD1. CDR1 and CDR2 (germline): SQVTM, ANQGSEA. The CDR3 sequence is 12 residues long. The V segment lost 6 bases and the J segment 7 bases; nucleotides outside the gene matches: 8. The DNA for the CDR3 is TGCAGCGTAGGGACAGCGAAATTTGAAGCTTTCTTT. Translated: CSVGTAKFEAFF.

This rearrangement joins TRBV3-1 (or the pseudogene TRBV3-2) to TRBJ2-7, with D unresolved. This CDR3 is 14 amino acids long. Germline V gene data show CDR1 as LGHDT and CDR2 as YNNKEL (reference sequence). Trimming removed 4 bases at V and 3 bases at J, with 13 bases between. CDR3 DNA: TGTGCCAGCAGCCCCCAGGTATCCGGCTACGAGCAGTACTTC. This encodes CASSPQVSGYEQYF.

The chain carries TRBV4-3 and TRBJ2-3; a possible D gene is TRBD2 (6 bases). The germline V gene encodes CDR1 LGHNA and CDR2 YSLEER. The V gene lost 1 base and the J gene lost 3 bases, with 11 bases spanning the gap. The CDR3 sequence is 15 residues long. The chain's CDR3 is CASSQGIAVTDTQYF. The CDR3 nucleotides read TGCGCCAGCAGCCAAGGGATAGCGGTTACAGATACGCAGTATTTT.

This sequence joins TRBV19 and TRBJ1-6, with 9 bases aligning to TRBD1. There are 17 residues in the CDR3. Germline-derived CDR1 and CDR2 are LNHDA and SQIVND (reference sequence). The junction had 8 bases not matched to a gene; V was cut back by 7 bases and J by 1 base. The CDR3 here is CASNEPGQGSYNSPLHF. The CDR3 bases are TGTGCCAGTAACGAACCGGGACAGGGATCCTATAATTCACCCCTCCACTTT.

The CDR3 region is CAIRGGTGIGETQYF. The CDR3 nucleotides read TGTGCCATCAGGGGAGGGACAGGGATAGGGGAGACCCAGTACTTC. This rearrangement joins TRBV10-3 to TRBJ2-5, with 9 bases identical to TRBD1. With V trimmed by 6 bases and J by 5 bases, 10 bases remained unmatched. Germline CDR1 ENHRY, CDR2 SYGVKD. The CDR3 contains 15 residues.

The chain couples TRBV19 to TRBJ2-7; the D gene is possibly TRBD1 (6 bases). Trimming left V 4 bases short and J 1 base short, with 11 bases between. The CDR3 is made up of 14 amino acids. From germline, CDR1 is LNHDA and CDR2 SQIVND (reference sequence). The CDR3 protein is CASSSFRGSYEQYF. CDR3 nucleotides: TGTGCCAGTAGTAGCTTCAGGGGTTCCTACGAGCAGTACTTC.

The rearrangement links TRBV28 to TRBJ2-1; D remains ambiguous. V was shortened by 6 bases and J by 4 bases, with 4 bases between the two germline ends. The CDR3 consists of 11 residues. CDR1 is MDHEN and CDR2 is SYDVKM in the germline V gene. CDR3 nucleotide sequence: TGTGCCAGCAGCCCTTACAATGAGCAGTTCTTC. It translates to CASSPYNEQFF.

V and J are TRBV24-1 and TRBJ2-1; 7 bases are a match to TRBD2. Germline CDR1 and CDR2: KGHDR and SFDVKD. This CDR3 contains 15 residues. With V trimmed by 1 base and J by 9 bases, 8 bases remained unmatched. The CDR3 sequence: CATSDFRGRAAEQFF. The CDR3 coding sequence is TGTGCCACCAGTGATTTCAGAGGGAGGGCCGCTGAGCAGTTCTTC.

This rearrangement joins TRBV27 to TRBJ2-5, with TRBD2 identical over 10 bases. This CDR3 is 14 amino acids long. Germline trimming cut 6 bases from V and 4 bases from J; bases unmatched to any gene: 5. Per the germline V gene, CDR1 is MNHEY and CDR2 is SMNVEV (reference sequence). This CDR3 is CASRVAGGSETQYF. The DNA for the CDR3 is TGTGCCAGCAGGGTAGCGGGAGGATCAGAGACCCAGTACTTC.

The chain employs TRBV7-9 and TRBJ2-3; D remains ambiguous. Germline CDR1 and CDR2: SEHNR and FQNEAQ (reference sequence). V was pared by 1 base and J by 3 bases, with 14 bases between. The CDR3 is 16 amino acids. CDR3 DNA: TGTGCCAGCAGCTTAGTTCCGACAACCAGAACAGATACGCAGTATTTT. Amino acid sequence: CASSLVPTTRTDTQYF.

J is TRBJ2-7 and V is TRBV7-9, with 8 bases identical to TRBD1. The ends lost 5 bases at V and 1 base at J; junction bases unmatched: 7. Germline CDR1 reads SEHNR; CDR2 reads FQNEAQ (reference sequence). This CDR3 region has 15 residues. The CDR3 sequence: CASSRLGDRSYEQYF. As DNA, the CDR3 is TGTGCCAGCAGCCGCCTAGGGGACAGGTCCTACGAGCAGTACTTC.

The chain joins TRBV27 to TRBJ2-7; 12 bases agree with TRBD2. V was pared by 5 bases and J by 5 bases, with 10 bases of the junction left unmatched. The CDR3 has 16 amino acids. CDR1 is MNHEY and CDR2 is SMNVEV in the germline V gene (reference sequence). The CDR3 region has the DNA TGTGCCAGCAGTCCGACCCGACTAGCGGGAGCTCACGAGCAGTACTTC. Translation: CASSPTRLAGAHEQYF.

The rearrangement links TRBV29-1 to TRBJ1-1; TRBD1 agrees at 10 bases. J gave up 0 bases and V 7 bases, and 5 bases lay outside the gene matches. The CDR3 contains 14 residues. In germline, CDR1 is SQVTM, CDR2 ANQGSEA. CDR3 protein: CSADRGGLNTEAFF. CDR3 in DNA: TGCAGCGCGGACAGGGGGGGTTTGAACACTGAAGCTTTCTTT.

J is TRBJ2-2 and V is TRBV7-2, with 12 bases lining up with TRBD1. The length of the CDR3 is 17 residues. J lost 4 bases, V lost 3 bases, and 6 bases had no gene match. In germline, CDR1 is SGHTA, CDR2 FQGNSA. The CDR3 DNA reads TGTGCCAGCAGCTTCGGAGGGACAGGGGGCCTCACCGGGGAGCTGTTTTTT. This sequence encodes CASSFGGTGGLTGELFF.

The chain carries TRBV19 and TRBJ1-5; D is unresolved. CDR3 size: 15 residues. Germline CDR1 reads LNHDA; CDR2 reads SQIVND (reference sequence). The V and J ends lost 10 bases and 5 bases respectively, with 21 bases between them. CDR3 protein: CATEEGLYLDQPQHF. Written as DNA, the CDR3 is TGTGCCACCGAGGAGGGCCTCTATTTGGATCAGCCCCAGCATTTT.

The V call is TRBV6-2 or TRBV6-3, the J call TRBJ2-1, with 9 bases identical to TRBD1. J lost 0 bases, V lost 4 bases, and 13 bases had no gene match. Germline CDR1 and CDR2: MNHEY and SVGEGT. The CDR3 runs 19 residues. The CDR3 region is CASSSGQGLAGSSYNEQFF. DNA of the CDR3: TGTGCCAGCAGTTCGGGACAGGGTTTGGCGGGGAGCTCCTACAATGAGCAGTTCTTC.